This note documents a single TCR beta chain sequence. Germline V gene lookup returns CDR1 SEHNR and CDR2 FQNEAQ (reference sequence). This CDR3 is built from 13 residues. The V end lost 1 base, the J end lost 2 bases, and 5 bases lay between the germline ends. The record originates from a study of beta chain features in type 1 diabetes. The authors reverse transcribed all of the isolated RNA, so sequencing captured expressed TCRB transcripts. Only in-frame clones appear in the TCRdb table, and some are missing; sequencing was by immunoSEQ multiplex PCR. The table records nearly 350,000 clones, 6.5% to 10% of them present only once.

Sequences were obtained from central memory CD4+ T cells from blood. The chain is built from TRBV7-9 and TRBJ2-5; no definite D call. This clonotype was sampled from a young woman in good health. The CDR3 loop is CASSLGGQETQYF. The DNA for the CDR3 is TGTGCCAGCAGCTTAGGCGGTCAAGAGACCCAGTACTTC.